The 21 T cell receptor beta chains below come from one sample, sequenced in a study of T cell responses to AZD1222 COVID-19 vaccine. Assay used: immunoSEQ multiplex PCR; TCRdb lists only in-frame clones, some missing. This repertoire shows tens of thousands of clones, around 78% found once; its top ten account for roughly 4%. Here the sequenced sample was peripheral blood, taken 28 days after the second AZD1222 dose. Every receptor here comes from an adult who received the AZD1222 COVID-19 vaccine.

This clone has just one count. The rearrangement links TRBV10-3 to TRBJ1-4, with no clear D. This CDR3 has 11 amino acids. Trimming removed 3 bases at V and 12 bases at J, with 8 bases between. Germline V lookup: CDR1 ENHRY, CDR2 SYGVKD. The CDR3 here is CAISEGLELFF. The CDR3 DNA reads as TGTGCCATCAGTGAAGGTTTAGAACTGTTTTTT.

This chain uses TRBV11-3 with TRBJ2-5; D is perhaps TRBD1 (5 bases). Germline CDR1 reads SGHNT; CDR2 reads YENEEA. The germline V and J ends were trimmed by 3 bases and 3 bases, with 14 bases remaining between them. CDR3 size: 15 residues. CDR3 sequence reads: CASSFGADKEETQYF. As DNA, the CDR3 is TGTGCCAGCAGCTTTGGGGCGGATAAGGAAGAGACCCAGTACTTC.

The chain employs TRBV19 and TRBJ1-2; the D gene is possibly TRBD1 (5 bases). Trimming pared 1 base from V and 4 bases from J, leaving 13 bases between. The CDR3 consists of 15 residues. The V gene's germline CDR1 is LNHDA and CDR2 SQIVND (reference sequence). The CDR3 nucleotides read TGTGCCAGTAGTATAGTAGTCGACAGCGGCTATGGCTACACCTTC. Its translation is CASSIVVDSGYGYTF.

This chain joins TRBV6-5 and TRBJ1-2, with D possibly TRBD1 on 6 matching bases. This CDR3 region has 15 residues. V was clipped by 6 bases and J by 8 bases, with 22 bases between them. Germline values: CDR1 MNHEY, CDR2 SVGAGI. CDR3: CASSPGMAGVYGYTF. The CDR3 DNA reads as TGTGCCAGCAGCCCCGGAATGGCAGGGGTATACGGCTACACCTTC.

CDR3 sequence reads: CASSQVRNYEAFF. The CDR3 region has the DNA TGTGCCAGCAGCCAAGTCAGGAACTATGAAGCTTTCTTT. The rearrangement links TRBV14 to TRBJ1-1; D uncertain. The CDR3 loop spans 13 amino acids. V was trimmed by 1 base and J by 7 bases, leaving 10 bases between them. Germline-derived CDR1 and CDR2 are SGHDN and FVKESK.

The J gene is TRBJ2-7, the V gene TRBV5-4; 9 bases fit TRBD2. Germline CDR1 is SGHNT and CDR2 is YYREEE (reference sequence). The V segment lost 4 bases and the J segment 0 bases; nucleotides outside the gene matches: 5. The CDR3 contains 15 residues. CDR3 coding DNA: TGTGCCAGCAGCCGGAGTAGCGGGAGCTCCTACGAGCAGTACTTC. Residues: CASSRSSGSSYEQYF.

The chain links TRBV12-3 or TRBV12-4 to TRBJ1-1; no clear D. The CDR3 length is 12 residues. V was clipped by 5 bases and J by 4 bases, with 8 bases between them. CDR3: CASSKGSTEAFF. CDR3 sequence (DNA): TGTGCCAGCAGTAAAGGGAGCACTGAAGCTTTCTTT.

This clone was seen a few times. CDR3 sequence reads: CASSLFGALDGYTF. CDR3 coding DNA: TGCGCCAGCAGCCTTTTCGGGGCCCTTGATGGCTACACCTTC. V usage is TRBV4-3 and J usage is TRBJ1-2, with a tentative D call TRBD1 (5 bases). Germline loops: CDR1 LGHNA, CDR2 YSLEER. The CDR3 consists of 14 residues. V lost 4 bases and J 6 bases, leaving 15 bases between the germline ends.

This CDR3 reads CASSVGAAGNTIYF. DNA for the CDR3: TGTGCCAGCAGCGTAGGGGCTGCTGGAAACACCATATATTTT. The J gene is TRBJ1-3, the V gene TRBV9; D is ambiguous. V was clipped by 0 bases and J by 2 bases, with 6 bases between them. CDR1 is SGDLS and CDR2 is YYNGEE in the germline V gene. The CDR3 is 14 amino acids.

The gene calls are TRBV5-1 and TRBJ1-3, with TRBD1 matching 12 bases. The CDR3 contains 17 residues. The ends lost 4 bases at V and 0 bases at J; junction bases unmatched: 5. The germline V gene encodes CDR1 SGHRS and CDR2 YFSETQ. CDR3 amino acids: CASSRGQGARSGNTIYF. CDR3 nucleotides: TGCGCCAGCAGCCGGGGACAGGGGGCACGCTCTGGAAACACCATATATTTT.

This chain connects TRBV5-6 to TRBJ1-2; 7 bases line up with TRBD1. Looked up from germline, CDR1 is SGHDT and CDR2 is YYEEEE. The J segment lost 5 bases and the V segment lost 4 bases, leaving 5 bases of the junction unmatched. The CDR3 contains 13 residues. CDR3 residues: CASSPDRDYGYTF. Here the CDR3 DNA reads TGTGCCAGCAGCCCAGACAGGGATTATGGCTACACCTTC.

The V call is TRBV3-1 (or the pseudogene TRBV3-2), the J call TRBJ2-6; TRBD2 might be the D (6 bases). The V and J ends lost 1 base and 1 base respectively, with 11 bases between them. In germline, CDR1 is LGHDT, CDR2 YNNKEL (reference sequence). CDR3 length: 17 amino acids. CDR3 loop: CASSQGGGGSGANVLTF. In nucleotides, the CDR3 is TGTGCCAGCAGCCAAGGTGGAGGAGGGTCTGGGGCCAACGTCCTGACTTTC.

The chain recombines TRBV7-2 with TRBJ1-1; D is uncertain. Germline lookup yields CDR1 SGHTA and CDR2 FQGNSA. CDR3 size: 13 residues. V was trimmed by 3 bases and J by 0 bases, leaving 5 bases between them. As DNA, the CDR3 is TGTGCCAGCAGCTTCGGGATGAACACTGAAGCTTTCTTT. Protein: CASSFGMNTEAFF.

This clone was counted once. The chain couples TRBV19 to TRBJ1-5, with TRBD1 as a possible D gene (5 bases). Trimming left V 5 bases short and J 3 bases short, with 11 bases between. The CDR3 sequence is 14 residues long. Germline V gene data show CDR1 as LNHDA and CDR2 as SQIVND (reference sequence). The CDR3, as DNA: TGTGCCAGTAGTGCGACAGTTTTCAATCAGCCCCAGCATTTT. This translates into CASSATVFNQPQHF. The whole variable domain, remainder taken from reference TRBV19 and TRBJ1-5, is DGGITQSPKYLFRKEGQNVTLSCEQNLNHDAMYWYRQDPGQGLRLIYYSQIVNDFQKGDIAEGYSVSREKKESFPLTVTSAQKNPTAFYLCASSATVFNQPQHFGDGTRLSIL.

The chain employs TRBV6-5 and TRBJ1-1; D unclear. V lost 5 bases and J lost 4, with 11 bases in between. This CDR3 spans 13 amino acids. Germline-derived CDR1 and CDR2 are MNHEY and SVGAGI. The CDR3 region is CASSRTPATEAFF. CDR3 DNA sequence: TGTGCCAGCAGTCGTACTCCGGCCACTGAAGCTTTCTTT.

The genes are TRBV9 and TRBJ1-2; possible D gene TRBD1, 5 bases. This CDR3 region has 15 residues. V shed 0 bases and J shed 3 bases, with 12 bases lying between them. The germline CDR1 and CDR2 sequences are SGDLS and YYNGEE. The CDR3 region is CASSVGGPRDYGYTF. Here the CDR3 DNA reads TGTGCCAGCAGCGTAGGGGGACCGAGGGACTATGGCTACACCTTC.

The rearrangement uses TRBV29-1 and TRBJ2-1; D is possibly TRBD1 (5 bases). Germline V CDR1 and CDR2: SQVTM, ANQGSEA. Trimming stripped 4 bases from V and 7 bases from J, with 14 bases between. The CDR3 contains 13 residues. The CDR3 loop is CSVGRSGINEQFF. The CDR3 nucleotides are TGCAGCGTTGGAAGATCAGGGATTAATGAGCAGTTCTTC.

The chain joins TRBV3-1 (or the pseudogene TRBV3-2) to TRBJ1-2; no clear D. Germline CDR1 is LGHDT and CDR2 is YNNKEL (reference sequence). Trimming took off 3 bases at V and 2 bases at J, with 7 bases between the two ends. This CDR3 contains 13 residues. The CDR3 DNA sequence: TGTGCCAGCAGCCACACAATGAACTATGGCTACACCTTC. It encodes CASSHTMNYGYTF.

This rearrangement joins TRBV6-5 to TRBJ1-4; 8 bases align to TRBD1. Germline-derived CDR1 and CDR2 are MNHEY and SVGAGI. Germline trimming cut 2 bases from V and 8 bases from J; bases unmatched to any gene: 7. The length of the CDR3 is 15 residues. The CDR3 coding sequence is TGTGCCAGCAGTTACACGCAGGGGGCAAGGGAAAAACTGTTTTTT. Its translation: CASSYTQGAREKLFF.

The chain's CDR3 is CASSPQGDYEQYF. Written as DNA, the CDR3 is TGCGCCAGCAGCCCCCAGGGTGACTACGAGCAGTACTTC. The chain is built from TRBV5-1 and TRBJ2-7; maybe TRBD1 (5 bases). The CDR3 has 13 amino acids. Germline V gene lookup returns CDR1 SGHRS and CDR2 YFSETQ. With 4 bases removed from V and 3 bases from J, the gap between germline ends came to 11 bases.

V and J are TRBV19 and TRBJ2-4, with TRBD1 matching 7 bases. This CDR3 is built from 15 residues. Germline V gene lookup returns CDR1 LNHDA and CDR2 SQIVND (reference sequence). V gave up 5 bases and J gave up 8 bases; unmatched junction bases: 12. The CDR3 coding sequence is TGTGCCAGTAGTTCTTCGGGACAGAGGGGCGACATTCAGTACTTC. Translation: CASSSSGQRGDIQYF.